The source of this T cell receptor beta chain is a study of immune evolution from preneoplasia to lung adenocarcinoma (dated by TCRdb to about 2021). For the study in its entirety: The study profiled immune contexture across lung adenocarcinoma precursors and invasive adenocarcinoma using immune gene expression, TCR sequencing and multiplex immunofluorescence. Resected precursor lesions (AAH, AIS, MIA) and invasive adenocarcinomas were compared against paired morphologically normal lung tissue. Sample size was based on specimen availability rather than a prior power calculation. The immune data were integrated with whole exome sequencing and methylation data obtained from the same cohort of nodules. The overall cohort comprised 40 to 60 patients with pulmonary nodules who underwent surgical resection. The TCR sequencing data were obtained from around 46 patients. The study reported that 100 to 120 samples were used for TCR sequencing. POLYSOLVER was used to infer Class I HLA alleles from exome data, and LOHHLA was used to detect allele-specific HLA loss. Results the study describes overall, beyond this receptor: The findings were based on association rather than direct causation, and larger cohorts with long-term follow-up and longitudinal biopsies were deemed needed. Because all patients were from Japan and China, applicability to Western populations was uncertain. The highest clonality was observed in normal lung, whereas higher T cell density and diversity but lower clonality appeared to be present in later-stage lesions. Normal lung had the highest top T cell clone frequencies, and these frequencies appeared to fall progressively from AAH through AIS, MIA and invasive adenocarcinoma.

Using the immunoSEQ hsTCRbeta Kit, TCR beta CDR3 regions were sequenced from DNA. The authors' pipeline ran thus. TCR sequencing data were analysed with the ImmunoSEQ Analyzer. T cell clonality was defined as 1 minus Pielou's evenness, calculated on productive rearrangements. The inverse Simpson index, applied to productive templates, was used to measure T cell diversity. T cell density was TCR beta template counts normalized to usable DNA, estimated by amplifying and sequencing housekeeping genes. TCR metrics were compared across histologic stages using two-sided Kruskal-Wallis tests. Imported from immuneACCESS, the table was reduced by TCRdb to in-frame sequences with V and J called. These copies leave out some clones; in studies compared against another copy, an unresolved V gene accounts for under half, and the cause of the remainder is not known. From that table come the V and J calls and clone size; the DNA was used to work out D and trimming. In this sample the table shows thousands of clones, approximately 83% of which occur a single time. The ten largest clonotypes hold about a fifth of the sample.

Between about 2013 and 2017, the patients underwent resection in either Japan or China. Two lung cancer pathologists independently confirmed the histologic diagnosis of each case on H&E slides. The AllPrep DNA/RNA FFPE Kit was used to isolate DNA from FFPE tissue. Comments on this clone: Its target antigen remains unknown. Per-base quality was not reported, and no clone a single base away is much larger than it.

Including the terminal cysteine and phenylalanine, the CDR3 comprises 15 residues. Of the read, only the CDR3 DNA is kept; its 45 bases are in frame from base 1. V is trimmed back by 4 bases and J by 2 bases, and the junction contains 6 bases that no gene match accounts for. The germline V gene gives CDR1 as SGHTA and CDR2 as FQGTGA. The sequence derives from a person aged 60-80 years with lung adenocarcinoma. Sequencing input: FFPE adjacent normal lung tissue. The rearrangement combines TRBV7-3 with TRBJ1-1; 8 bases in the junction line up with TRBD1. DNA sequence: TGTGCCAGCAGCTGGCCCGGACAGGGAAACACTGAAGCTTTCTTT. Its protein is CASSWPGQGNTEAFF.